Following are 7 T cell receptor beta chains from one sample sequenced in a study of T cells in Graves' hyperthyroidism and ophthalmopathy. Authors of the study amplified TCR beta CDR3 regions from RNA transcripts. The HTBI primer set drove a first-round RT-PCR of the TCR CDR3. TCRdb recomputed calls from the multiplex PCR reads with MiXCR, one row per CDR3 protein. The sample lists approximately 610,000 distinct CDR3 sequences, 14% to 15% occurring once. The sequenced material came from blood. The receptors stem from a woman aged 40 to 50 with Graves' ophthalmopathy.

This clonotype was found many times. This chain connects TRBV7-2 to TRBJ2-2; D possibly matches TRBD1 or TRBD2 (5 bases each). Trimming stripped 2 bases from V and 5 bases from J, with 12 bases between. CDR1 is SGHTA and CDR2 is FQGNSA in the germline V gene. CDR3 length: 15 residues. This CDR3 reads CASSLRDRRTGELFF. In DNA form, the CDR3 reads TGTGCCAGCAGCTTAAGGGACCGCCGTACCGGGGAGCTGTTTTTT.

There are many counts of this clonotype. The chain recombines TRBV14 with TRBJ2-7, with D perhaps matching TRBD2 (5 bases). Germline assignment: CDR1 SGHDN and CDR2 FVKESK. Trimming left V 3 bases short and J 2 bases short, with 11 bases between. The CDR3 is made up of 14 amino acids. The CDR3 sequence is CASSHQRIAYEQYF. The CDR3 nucleotides are TGTGCCAGCAGCCATCAGCGGATCGCCTACGAGCAGTACTTC. Looking up the rest from reference TRBV14 and TRBJ2-7 gives the full variable domain: EAGVTQFPSHSVIEKGQTVTLRCDPISGHDNLYWYRRVMGKEIKFLLHFVKESKQDESGMPNNRFLAERTGGTYSTLKVQPAELEDSGVYFCASSHQRIAYEQYFGPGTRLTVT.

This clonotype was counted a few times. CDR3 sequence (DNA): TGCAGCGTTGAAAGGGGACTAGCGGGACCTTACACAGATACGCAGTATTTT. Translation: CSVERGLAGPYTDTQYF. The genes are TRBV29-1 and TRBJ2-3, with 13 bases fitting TRBD2. This CDR3 comprises 17 residues. V lost 2 bases, J lost 2 bases, and 7 bases stayed unmatched. Germline V CDR1 and CDR2: SQVTM, ANQGSEA.

Many counts were recorded for this clonotype. This chain links TRBV2 with TRBJ2-7; the D is unclear. V was trimmed by 4 bases and J by 0 bases, leaving 13 bases between them. In germline, CDR1 is SNHLY, CDR2 FYNNEI. This CDR3 spans 15 amino acids. In DNA, the CDR3 is TGTGCCAGCAGTGGTGGTAGGACGTACTCCTACGAGCAGTACTTC. This codes for CASSGGRTYSYEQYF.

Many counts were recorded for this clonotype. The genes are TRBV6-5 and TRBJ2-2, with a tentative D call TRBD1 (5 bases). The CDR3 sequence is 16 residues long. V dropped 0 bases and J dropped 5 bases, with 13 bases sitting between them. The germline V gene has CDR1 MNHEY and CDR2 SVGAGI. The CDR3 region has the DNA TGTGCCAGCAGTTACTCGATTAACAGGCGAACCGGGGAGCTGTTTTTT. It specifies CASSYSINRRTGELFF.

This clonotype came up a few times. V is TRBV19 and J is TRBJ2-7, with 14 bases identical to TRBD2. This CDR3 is built from 15 residues. The V and J ends lost 5 bases and 7 bases, in that order; junction bases with no gene match: 7. Germline CDR1 reads LNHDA; CDR2 reads SQIVND (reference sequence). CDR3 region: CASSQTGLAGVEQYF. CDR3 coding DNA: TGTGCCAGTAGTCAGACGGGACTAGCGGGAGTGGAGCAGTACTTC.

Ten or more counts support this clonotype. CDR3 in DNA: TGTGCCTCCACGGACCTCTATGGCTACACCTTC. Amino acid sequence: CASTDLYGYTF. The chain carries TRBV30 and TRBJ1-2; unclear D gene. The CDR3 loop spans 11 amino acids. In germline, CDR1 is GTSNPN, CDR2 SVGIG (reference sequence). Trimming cost V 7 bases and J 4 bases, with 10 bases left between them.